Below are 23 T cell receptor beta chains sequenced from a single sample in a study of cytomegalovirus exposure and HLA in healthy donors. Primers for the PCR totalled 60 Vbeta and 13 Jbeta. Assay: immunoSEQ multiplex PCR; the TCRdb copy retains only in-frame clones and omits some. This table has under 200,000 clones, about three quarters appearing once. Sequencing was carried out using PBMCs. The receptor set was obtained from a man aged 50 or older in good health and CMV-seropositive.

This clone appeared a few times. The chain employs TRBV7-7 and TRBJ2-5; D is possibly TRBD1 (6 bases). V dropped 5 bases and J dropped 4 bases, with 14 bases sitting between them. The CDR3 spans 14 residues. The germline V gene has CDR1 SSHAT and CDR2 FNYEAQ (reference sequence). The CDR3 protein is CASSLQQGPETQYF. The DNA of the CDR3 is TGTGCCAGCAGCCTCCAACAGGGTCCAGAGACCCAGTACTTC.

V usage is TRBV6-7 and J usage is TRBJ2-5, with D possibly being TRBD2 (5 bases). The DNA matches TRBJ2-7 better at its end, which makes the J call doubtful. TRBV6-7 is an ORF for which the function is uncertain. The CDR3 is 12 amino acids. The CDR3 region has the DNA TGTGCCAGCAGTTACTGGAGGCCCGAGCAGTACTTC. As protein: CASSYWRPEQYF.

This chain uses TRBV5-1 with TRBJ1-6; 7 bases align to TRBD1. The CDR3 is made up of 15 amino acids. After removal of 0 bases from V and 8 bases from J, the junction contained 5 bases not matched to a gene. Germline loops: CDR1 SGHRS, CDR2 YFSETQ. CDR3 sequence reads: CASSLEPGGDSPLHF. In nucleotides, the CDR3 is TGCGCCAGCAGCTTGGAGCCAGGGGGAGATTCACCCCTCCACTTT.

The genes are TRBV7-6 and TRBJ1-3, with TRBD1 identical over 7 bases. Germline CDR1 SGHVS, CDR2 FNYEAQ. V lost 4 bases, J lost 0 bases, and 6 bases stayed unmatched. The CDR3 length is 16 residues. The CDR3 region has the DNA TGTGCCAGCAGCTCCGCCGGGACAGCCTCTGGAAACACCATATATTTT. Translation: CASSSAGTASGNTIYF.

The chain employs TRBV6-5 and TRBJ2-2; TRBD2 aligns across 12 bases. The germline V gene encodes CDR1 MNHEY and CDR2 SVGAGI. The junction had 5 bases not matched to a gene; V was cut back by 6 bases and J by 6 bases. The CDR3 is made up of 15 amino acids. CDR3 nucleotide sequence: TGTGCCAGCAGACCTAGCGGGGGGGCCCCCGGGGAGCTGTTTTTT. Protein product: CASRPSGGAPGELFF.

This chain uses TRBV5-1 with TRBJ1-6; possible D gene TRBD1, 6 bases. Trimming removed 4 bases from V and 10 bases from J, with 12 bases in between. The CDR3 has 13 residues. Germline CDR1 is SGHRS and CDR2 is YFSETQ. The CDR3 loop is CASSLGGDSPLHF. The CDR3 DNA sequence: TGCGCCAGCAGCCTAGGGGGGGACTCACCCCTCCACTTT.

CDR3 bases: TGCGCCAGCAGTGACCGGGGACAGTACACTGAAGCTTTCTTT. This gives the protein CASSDRGQYTEAFF. The chain is built from TRBV10-2 and TRBJ1-1; 7 bases fit TRBD1. The CDR3 has 14 amino acids. Germline loops: CDR1 WSHSY, CDR2 SAAADI. V lost 3 bases, J lost 3 bases, and 4 bases stayed unmatched.

This clone was observed a handful of times. The chain has TRBV4-1 and TRBJ2-5; D may be TRBD1 (6 bases). CDR3 size: 14 residues. V was shortened by 4 bases and J by 5 bases, with 14 bases between the two germline ends. Germline V gives CDR1 MGHRA, CDR2 YSYEKL. The CDR3 sequence: CASSRGQLLETQYF. The CDR3 bases are TGCGCCAGCAGCCGAGGACAGCTCTTGGAGACCCAGTACTTC.

The chain uses TRBV19 and TRBJ2-3, with TRBD1 as a possible D gene (5 bases). The V gene lost 6 bases and the J gene lost 4 bases, with 8 bases spanning the gap. The length of the CDR3 is 12 residues. Germline V CDR1 and CDR2: LNHDA, SQIVND (reference sequence). CDR3 protein: CASRDSSDTQYF. CDR3 sequence (DNA): TGTGCCAGTAGAGACAGCTCAGATACGCAGTATTTT. The whole variable domain, filled in from reference TRBV19 and TRBJ2-3, reads DGGITQSPKYLFRKEGQNVTLSCEQNLNHDAMYWYRQDPGQGLRLIYYSQIVNDFQKGDIAEGYSVSREKKESFPLTVTSAQKNPTAFYLCASRDSSDTQYFGPGTRLTVL.

The chain recombines TRBV5-5 with TRBJ2-4; D gene uncertain. The CDR3 contains 13 residues. V was clipped by 6 bases and J by 8 bases, with 15 bases between them. Germline V lookup: CDR1 SGHKS, CDR2 YYEKEE (reference sequence). This chain's CDR3 is CASNRPPEDIQYF. As DNA, the CDR3 is TGTGCCAGCAACCGACCCCCTGAGGACATTCAGTACTTC.

This clone was found once. This chain links TRBV11-2 with TRBJ2-7; D perhaps matches TRBD1 (5 bases). CDR1 and CDR2 from the germline V gene are SGHAT and FQNNGV. The CDR3 is made up of 13 amino acids. Trimming removed 4 bases at V and 7 bases at J, with 14 bases between. In DNA, the CDR3 is TGTGCCAGCAGCTCCCGGCAGGGTGGTGAGCAGTACGTC. It is translated as CASSSRQGGEQYV.

This clone showed up just a few times. The same CDR3 is also encoded by other DNA sequences in this sample. The V call is TRBV4-3, the J call TRBJ1-5; 7 nucleotides agree with TRBD1. This CDR3 has 15 amino acids. CDR1 is LGHNA, CDR2 YSLEER, per germline. Trimming cost V 0 bases and J 7 bases; bases outside gene matches: 6. As DNA, the CDR3 is TGCGCCAGCAGCCAAGAGAGACAGGGTGGACAGCCCCAGCATTTT. It yields the protein CASSQERQGGQPQHF.

This chain uses TRBV11-2 with TRBJ2-1; possible D gene TRBD1, 5 bases. V lost 1 base to trimming and J lost 7 bases, with 5 bases between them. The CDR3 is made up of 12 amino acids. Germline loops: CDR1 SGHAT, CDR2 FQNNGV. The CDR3, as DNA: TGTGCCAGCAGCTTAGCAGGGAATGAGCAGTTCTTC. It specifies CASSLAGNEQFF.

The V call is TRBV6-1, the J call TRBJ1-2, with D possibly matching TRBD1 (5 bases). Germline values: CDR1 MNHNS, CDR2 SASEGT. Trimming took off 1 base at V and 5 bases at J, with 14 bases between the two ends. The CDR3 totals 15 residues. CDR3 residues: CASSEEVQGVYGYTF. Written as DNA, the CDR3 is TGTGCCAGCAGTGAAGAAGTTCAGGGTGTTTATGGCTACACCTTC.

The chain joins TRBV6-5 to TRBJ1-3; D is unclear. The V gene lost 2 bases and the J gene lost 1 base, with 9 bases spanning the gap. CDR1 is MNHEY, CDR2 SVGAGI, per germline. The CDR3 runs to 15 residues. The DNA of the CDR3 is TGTGCCAGCAGTTACGAGGGTGGATCTGGAAACACCATATATTTT. Amino acids: CASSYEGGSGNTIYF.

This rearrangement joins TRBV7-9 to TRBJ1-1; TRBD1 matches 7 bases. Trimming cost V 5 bases and J 4 bases; bases outside gene matches: 7. Per germline, CDR1 SEHNR and CDR2 FQNEAQ (reference sequence). The CDR3 extends over 14 amino acids. The CDR3 reads CASSPKTGITEAFF. Here the CDR3 DNA reads TGTGCCAGCAGCCCTAAGACAGGGATCACTGAAGCTTTCTTT.

With regard to this clone: An end of the junction does not agree with germline; a read error may underlie this. The chain couples TRBV10-3 to TRBJ1-2; the D gene is possibly TRBD1 (5 bases). This CDR3 region has 13 residues. Per germline, CDR1 ENHRY and CDR2 SYGVKD. The CDR3 sequence: CALREEEPYRYTF. The CDR3, as DNA: TGTGCCCTCAGGGAGGAGGAACCATACCGATACACCTTC.

This clone appeared once. J is TRBJ2-5 and V is TRBV9; tentative D call: TRBD1 (6 bases). The V gene lost 0 bases and the J gene lost 5 bases, with 14 bases spanning the gap. The CDR3 has 15 amino acids. Per the germline V gene, CDR1 is SGDLS and CDR2 is YYNGEE. Written as DNA, the CDR3 is TGTGCCAGCAGCGTAGCTGGGGGCTACGACGAGACCCAGTACTTC. This encodes CASSVAGGYDETQYF.

The genes are TRBV12-5 and TRBJ2-3, with 9 bases identical to TRBD2. Germline lookup yields CDR1 LGHNT and CDR2 FRNRAP. The V gene end was trimmed by 0 bases and the J gene end by 3 bases; junction bases not matched to a gene: 13. The CDR3 spans 19 residues. The CDR3 loop is CASGLVRKSGGGATDTQYF. The CDR3 DNA sequence: TGTGCTAGTGGTTTGGTACGAAAGTCGGGCGGGGGGGCGACAGATACGCAGTATTTT.

The chain carries TRBV7-8 and TRBJ2-2; TRBD2 is a possible D gene (5 bases). CDR1 is SGHVS, CDR2 FQNEAQ, per germline. This CDR3 has 17 residues. V lost 3 bases to trimming and J lost 5 bases, with 19 bases between them. The DNA of the CDR3 is TGTGCCAGCAGCTTCCGGTGGGAGAGGGTAAAGACCGGGGAGCTGTTTTTT. Translated, it gives CASSFRWERVKTGELFF.

The chain uses TRBV6-5 and TRBJ2-3; D is undetermined. Germline V gene data show CDR1 as MNHEY and CDR2 as SVGAGI. The CDR3 consists of 16 residues. Trimming removed 4 bases from V and 4 bases from J, with 18 bases in between. The CDR3 DNA reads as TGTGCCAGCAGTTCTCCTCTTACTCGCGGCGCAGATACGCAGTATTTT. The encoded protein is CASSSPLTRGADTQYF.

V is TRBV28 and J is TRBJ2-1; TRBD1 is a possible D gene (5 bases). V lost 5 bases to trimming and J lost 8 bases, with 10 bases between them. This CDR3 is 12 amino acids long. Germline V gene sequence: CDR1 MDHEN, CDR2 SYDVKM. The CDR3 region has the DNA TGTGCCAGCAGTCGCAGGGTCGATGAGCAGTTCTTC. Its translation is CASSRRVDEQFF.

V gene TRBV7-2 combines with J gene TRBJ1-2; TRBD1 matches at 7 bases. V shed 1 base, J shed 3 bases, and the junction held 2 bases outside the gene matches. Germline loops: CDR1 SGHTA, CDR2 FQGNSA. CDR3 length: 14 residues. The CDR3 DNA sequence: TGTGCCAGCAGCTTAGAAGGGACAGACTATGGCTACACCTTC. Translated: CASSLEGTDYGYTF.